One sample yielded the 29 T cell receptor beta chains listed below, sequenced in a study of CDR3 diversity in severe acne. Using its own MiXCR run on the PCR reads, TCRdb lists one record per CDR3 protein. Among fewer than 90,000 distinct CDR3 sequences, about 49% were seen once, and the ten largest hold approximately 10%. The sample comprised blood. These receptor sequences come from a male donor with severe acne vulgaris.

This chain connects TRBV28 to TRBJ1-4; a possible D gene is TRBD1 (5 bases). Germline V gives CDR1 MDHEN, CDR2 SYDVKM. CDR3 length: 19 amino acids. The germline V and J ends were trimmed by 3 bases and 7 bases, with 27 bases remaining between them. CDR3 nucleotides: TGTGCCAGCAGTTTTTTGAACGGGGGGGGGACTGAAGCTTTTGAAAAACTGTTTTTT. This gives the protein CASSFLNGGGTEAFEKLFF. The full variable domain, rest sourced from reference TRBV28 and TRBJ1-4, is DVKVTQSSRYLVKRTGEKVFLECVQDMDHENMFWYRQDPGLGLRLIYFSYDVKMKEKGDIPEGYSVSREKKERFSLILESASTNQTSMYLCASSFLNGGGTEAFEKLFFGSGTQLSVL.

This clonotype was recorded at least ten times. The genes are TRBV30 and TRBJ1-5; 10 bases fit TRBD1. Germline lookup yields CDR1 GTSNPN and CDR2 SVGIG (reference sequence). V was pared by 3 bases and J by 4 bases, with 9 bases of the junction left unmatched. The CDR3 totals 16 residues. CDR3: CAWSPTDRGWNQPQHF. CDR3 DNA: TGTGCCTGGAGCCCCACGGACAGGGGGTGGAATCAGCCCCAGCATTTT.

The CDR3 is CSVPFRVAIFLCANYGYTF. CDR3 nucleotides: TGCAGTGTCCCTTTTAGAGTGGCTATATTCTTATGTGCTAACTATGGCTACACCTTC. This chain uses TRBV20-1 with TRBJ1-2; D ambiguous. The CDR3 contains 19 residues. Germline V gene sequence: CDR1 DFQATT, CDR2 SNEGSKA (reference sequence). Trimming took off 7 bases at V and 0 bases at J, with 30 bases between the two ends.

The chain couples TRBV28 to TRBJ2-7; the D gene is possibly TRBD1 (5 bases). V was trimmed by 7 bases and J by 3 bases, leaving 13 bases between them. The CDR3 runs 13 residues. Germline assignment: CDR1 MDHEN and CDR2 SYDVKM. This chain's CDR3 is CASTRQSDYEQYF. The CDR3 DNA follows: TGTGCCAGCACAAGACAGAGCGACTACGAGCAGTACTTC.

By frequency in the sample, this clonotype is medium-sized. The chain is built from TRBV14 and TRBJ2-7; D may be TRBD2 (5 bases). The length of the CDR3 is 13 residues. V lost 0 bases and J lost 7, with 10 bases in between. Germline CDR1 reads SGHDN; CDR2 reads FVKESK. CDR3 in DNA: TGTGCCAGCAGCCAAGATCGGGGTAGAGAGCAGTACTTC. It yields the protein CASSQDRGREQYF.

Regarding this clonotype: As the CDR3 is not closed by the conserved phenylalanine or tryptophan, this likely results from a read error. The DNA of the CDR3 is TGTGCCAGCAGCTTAGGGGGCTCGGCGGAGAACACTGAAGCTTTCTCT. It specifies CASSLGGSAENTEAFS. The V gene is TRBV7-9, the J gene TRBJ1-1; D may be TRBD1 (5 bases). Trimming left V 1 base short and J 1 base short, with 13 bases between. The CDR3 totals 16 residues. Germline lookup yields CDR1 SEHNR and CDR2 FQNEAQ (reference sequence).

The genes are TRBV5-8 and TRBJ1-4, with 10 bases matching TRBD1. The J segment lost 3 bases and the V segment lost 6 bases, leaving 8 bases of the junction unmatched. Germline V gene data show CDR1 as SGHTS and CDR2 as YDEGEE. CDR3 length: 16 amino acids. The CDR3 reads CASNLLGQGANEKLFF. In DNA, the CDR3 is TGTGCCAGCAACCTTCTTGGACAGGGGGCTAATGAAAAACTGTTTTTT.

This clonotype was seen more than once but under ten times. A read error may explain this, as a much larger clone is one base away. The J gene is TRBJ2-7, the V gene TRBV15; 7 nucleotides agree with TRBD2. V lost 1 base to trimming and J lost 0 bases; unmatched junction nucleotides: 3. The CDR3 totals 15 residues. Germline CDR1 reads LNHNV; CDR2 reads YYDKDF (reference sequence). In nucleotides, the CDR3 is TGTGCCACCAGCAGAGGGGGGGGTGGCTCCTACGAGCAGTACTTC. Translating gives CATSRGGGGSYEQYF.

The sample holds many counts of this clonotype. The CDR3 DNA is TGTGCCAGCAGCTCCGGGACAGGGAGGGGTACGCAGTATTTT. The encoded protein is CASSSGTGRGTQYF. V is TRBV7-2 and J is TRBJ2-3; 9 bases map to TRBD1. This CDR3 comprises 14 residues. V was pared by 4 bases and J by 8 bases, with 7 bases of the junction left unmatched. Germline V lookup: CDR1 SGHTA, CDR2 FQGNSA.

The rearrangement uses TRBV9 and TRBJ2-7, with 8 bases identical to TRBD2. The CDR3 covers 15 residues. Per the germline V gene, CDR1 is SGDLS and CDR2 is YYNGEE. J was trimmed by 5 bases and V by 0 bases; bases with no gene match: 7. The CDR3 coding sequence is TGTGCCAGCAGCGTAGACGGCGGGAGGACGAACGAGCAGTACTTC. As protein: CASSVDGGRTNEQYF.

Ten or more counts support this clonotype. The chain combines TRBV4-1 with TRBJ1-5, with D hard to call. Per germline, CDR1 MGHRA and CDR2 YSYEKL. The CDR3 totals 18 residues. The V gene lost 0 bases and the J gene lost 3 bases, with 18 bases spanning the gap. CDR3 DNA sequence: TGCGCCAGCAGCCAAGATCCCCCGCTGTCTGGTCCCAATCAGCCCCAGCATTTT. This gives the protein CASSQDPPLSGPNQPQHF.

On this clonotype itself: Its ends do not fully match the called genes, so a read error is possible. The chain uses TRBV7-7 and TRBJ2-7; 7 positions match TRBD2. This CDR3 region has 13 residues. Germline V gene data show CDR1 as SSHAT and CDR2 as FNYEAQ (reference sequence). CDR3 sequence: CASSPGLQYEQYF. The DNA for the CDR3 is TGTGCTAGCAGCCCGGGACTACAGTACGAGCAGTACTTC.

The chain recombines TRBV6-1 with TRBJ1-5; D is undetermined. This CDR3 comprises 17 residues. Trimming removed 2 bases from V and 2 bases from J, with 16 bases in between. The germline V gene has CDR1 MNHNS and CDR2 SASEGT. In DNA, the CDR3 is TGTGCCAGCAGTGAAATTGAGGGCTTTAGTGGCAATCAGCCCCAGCATTTT. It specifies CASSEIEGFSGNQPQHF.

This clonotype appeared a single time. The chain has TRBV24-1 and TRBJ2-7, with 7 bases that match TRBD2. CDR1 is KGHDR, CDR2 SFDVKD, per germline. The CDR3 length is 13 residues. V lost 6 bases, J lost 4 bases, and 5 bases stayed unmatched. The chain's CDR3 is CATSSGGSYEQYF. The CDR3 DNA reads as TGTGCCACCAGTTCTGGCGGGAGTTACGAGCAGTACTTC.

By sample fraction, this clonotype is medium-sized. The genes are TRBV20-1 and TRBJ1-6; a possible D gene is TRBD1 (5 bases). Looked up from germline, CDR1 is DFQATT and CDR2 is SNEGSKA (reference sequence). There are 16 residues in the CDR3. The V and J ends lost 1 base and 0 bases respectively, with 10 bases between them. CDR3 protein: CSARVLGDSYNSPLHF. Written as DNA, the CDR3 is TGCAGTGCTAGAGTTCTGGGGGACTCCTATAATTCACCCCTCCACTTT.

By share, this clonotype ranks as medium-sized. The chain is built from TRBV7-9 and TRBJ1-6; TRBD1 aligns across 8 bases. The CDR3 length is 16 residues. Trimming at V came to 3 bases and at J to 14 bases, leaving 15 bases not matched to a gene. Germline V gives CDR1 SEHNR, CDR2 FQNEAQ (reference sequence). The CDR3 loop reads CASSLSPGTGGMALHF. The CDR3 DNA sequence: TGTGCCAGCAGCTTGTCCCCGGGCACAGGGGGTATGGCCCTCCACTTT.

Notes on this clonotype: A much larger clone differs from this one at a single base, so this may be a read error. Here the CDR3 omits its conserved ending phenylalanine or tryptophan, so a read error is the likely source. The chain couples TRBV20-1 to TRBJ1-5; no clear D gene. The V end was cut by 6 bases, the J end by 3 bases, with 12 bases between. The CDR3 runs 13 residues. The germline V gene encodes CDR1 DFQATT and CDR2 SNEGSKA (reference sequence). Here the CDR3 reads CSASRAPNQPQHS. CDR3 DNA: TGCAGTGCGAGCCGGGCCCCCAATCAGCCCCAGCATTCT.

This rearrangement joins TRBV25-1 to TRBJ2-7; 7 bases are a match to TRBD2. The J segment lost 1 base and the V segment lost 3 bases, leaving 9 bases of the junction unmatched. The CDR3 runs 16 residues. Germline V gene lookup returns CDR1 MGHDK and CDR2 SYGVNS. The CDR3 is CASSDPDSGFSYEQYF. The CDR3 bases are TGTGCCAGCAGTGATCCCGATAGCGGGTTTTCCTACGAGCAGTACTTC.

This clonotype was observed a few times. The DNA is left out, because the CDR3 cannot be placed on it with certainty; the CDR3 is given as TCRdb lists it. V gene TRBV20-1 combines with J gene TRBJ2-2; TRBD2 is the table's D call and was not checked against the DNA. Germline V lookup: CDR1 DFQATT, CDR2 SNEGSKA (reference sequence). Inclusive of both ends, the CDR3 amounts to 21 amino acids. The CDR3 loop reads CSASTSGKLLRAVLRAGELFF.

This clonotype was observed a few times. The V call is TRBV11-2, the J call TRBJ2-5; possible D gene TRBD1, 5 bases. The CDR3 has 14 residues. CDR1 SGHAT and CDR2 FQNNGV come from the germline V gene. V was clipped by 2 bases and J by 5 bases, with 12 bases between them. In DNA, the CDR3 is TGTGCCAGCAGCTTATTGCAGGGTGGCGAGACCCAGTACTTC. Its protein is CASSLLQGGETQYF.

The J gene is TRBJ2-5, the V gene TRBV7-8; TRBD2 might be the D (6 bases). The germline CDR1 and CDR2 sequences are SGHVS and FQNEAQ. The CDR3 is 16 amino acids. Trimming left V 2 bases short and J 1 base short, with 14 bases between. CDR3 nucleotide sequence: TGTGCCAGCAGCTTATGGGCGGGGACGTCCCAAGAGACCCAGTACTTC. It is translated as CASSLWAGTSQETQYF.

This clonotype was counted between two and nine times. The chain recombines TRBV27 with TRBJ2-7; possibly TRBD1 for D (6 bases). The germline V gene has CDR1 MNHEY and CDR2 SMNVEV (reference sequence). The germline V and J ends were trimmed by 6 bases and 0 bases, with 12 bases remaining between them. The CDR3 has 14 residues. This chain's CDR3 is CASSQRDNSYEQYF. In DNA form, the CDR3 reads TGTGCCAGCAGCCAAAGGGACAACTCCTACGAGCAGTACTTC.

The chain is built from TRBV4-1 and TRBJ2-7; D uncertain. The CDR3 runs to 14 residues. Germline CDR1 and CDR2: MGHRA and YSYEKL. Trimming stripped 1 base from V and 2 bases from J, with 9 bases between. CDR3 coding DNA: TGCGCCAGCAGCCAAGTGGGCAATCCCTACGAGCAGTACTTC. Residues: CASSQVGNPYEQYF.

In its sample, this clonotype was seen many times. The chain recombines TRBV7-2 with TRBJ2-5; 9 bases fit TRBD2. This CDR3 comprises 15 residues. Germline V gene lookup returns CDR1 SGHTA and CDR2 FQGNSA. Trimming took 3 bases from V and 4 from J; bases not matched to a gene: 6. The CDR3 sequence is CASSLRGGLTETQYF. CDR3 sequence (DNA): TGTGCCAGCAGCTTGCGGGGGGGCCTCACAGAGACCCAGTACTTC. Looking up the rest from reference TRBV7-2 and TRBJ2-5 gives the full variable domain: GAGVSQSPSNKVTEKGKDVELRCDPISGHTALYWYRQSLGQGLEFLIYFQGNSAPDKSGLPSDRFSAERTGGSVSTLTIQRTQQEDSAVYLCASSLRGGLTETQYFGPGTRLLVL.

Comment on this clonotype: This may stem from a read error, because a much larger clone lies one nucleotide away. This chain uses TRBV9 with TRBJ2-7; D remains unclear. This CDR3 has 13 residues. Germline assignment: CDR1 SGDLS and CDR2 YYNGEE. In nucleotides, the CDR3 is TGTGCCAGCAGCGTGAGCGACTCCTACGGGCAGTACTTC. It specifies CASSVSDSYGQYF. The entire variable domain, with the rest obtained from reference TRBV9 and TRBJ2-7, is as follows: DSGVTQTPKHLITATGQRVTLRCSPRSGDLSVYWYQQSLDQGLQFLIQYYNGEERAKGNILERFSAQQFPDLHSELNLSSLELGDSALYFCASSVSDSYGQYFGPGTRLTVT.

The chain employs TRBV7-8 and TRBJ2-7; tentatively, D is TRBD1 (5 bases). Trimming removed 6 bases at V and 3 bases at J, with 15 bases between. The length of the CDR3 is 14 residues. Germline-derived CDR1 and CDR2 are SGHVS and FQNEAQ. CDR3 residues: CASSPPRVLYEQYF. In DNA form, the CDR3 reads TGTGCCAGCAGTCCCCCCAGGGTGCTCTACGAGCAGTACTTC.

This clonotype was recorded a few times. The chain uses TRBV29-1 and TRBJ1-1, with TRBD1 matching over 8 bases. CDR3 size: 12 residues. J lost 3 bases, V lost 6 bases, and 3 bases had no gene match. The germline V gene has CDR1 SQVTM and CDR2 ANQGSEA. CDR3 bases: TGCAGCGTCCTGACAGGGGACACTGAAGCTTTCTTT. Translated: CSVLTGDTEAFF.

The chain has TRBV15 and TRBJ2-5; 13 positions agree with TRBD2. J gave up 2 bases and V 1 base, and 4 bases lay outside the gene matches. CDR1 and CDR2 (germline): LNHNV, YYDKDF (reference sequence). This CDR3 region has 17 residues. For the CDR3, the DNA is TGTGCCACCAGCAGAGCCCCGGGACTAGCGGGACAAGAGACCCAGTACTTC. This sequence encodes CATSRAPGLAGQETQYF.

V is TRBV2 and J is TRBJ1-6, with 9 bases matching TRBD1. There are 13 residues in the CDR3. V lost 6 bases to trimming and J lost 6 bases; unmatched junction nucleotides: 0. Germline V gene data show CDR1 as SNHLY and CDR2 as FYNNEI. Here the CDR3 reads CASRDRGNSPLHF. The CDR3 coding sequence is TGTGCCAGCAGGGACAGGGGTAATTCACCCCTCCACTTT.